These 12 T cell receptor beta chains came from one sample sequenced in a study of identical twins. TCRdb used MiXCR to reprocess the 5' RACE reads, holding one entry per CDR3 protein. The table records about 700,000 distinct CDR3 sequences, around 6% of them present only once. Sequenced material: naive T cells sorted from blood. The receptors here all came from a man in his late teens or twenties in good health.

This clonotype turned up a few times. This chain connects TRBV29-1 to TRBJ2-1; no clear D. V gave up 0 bases and J gave up 0 bases, with 21 bases separating them. The CDR3 is 19 amino acids. From germline, CDR1 is SQVTM and CDR2 ANQGSEA. CDR3 sequence reads: CSVEDEWGRAGFSYNEQFF. CDR3 coding DNA: TGCAGCGTTGAAGATGAGTGGGGTAGAGCCGGGTTCTCCTACAATGAGCAGTTCTTC.

Ten or more counts support this clonotype. The chain employs TRBV20-1 and TRBJ2-3; TRBD1 matches at 9 bases. The CDR3 covers 14 residues. The J segment lost 0 bases and the V segment lost 3 bases, leaving 1 base of the junction unmatched. Germline CDR1 and CDR2: DFQATT and SNEGSKA (reference sequence). CDR3 in amino acids: CSARGTGSTDTQYF. The CDR3 nucleotides are TGCAGTGCTAGGGGGACAGGGAGCACAGATACGCAGTATTTT.

The gene calls are TRBV4-3 and TRBJ2-1; no reliable D call. Germline lookup yields CDR1 LGHNA and CDR2 YSLEER. There are 13 residues in the CDR3. V was shortened by 0 bases and J by 12 bases, with 12 bases between the two germline ends. The CDR3 nucleotides read TGCGCCAGCAGCCAAGAACTGGCCCCAGCGCAGTTCTTC. Translation gives CASSQELAPAQFF.

This clonotype has just a few counts. The chain links TRBV2 to TRBJ1-5; the match to TRBD1 covers 9 bases. J was trimmed by 3 bases and V by 5 bases; bases with no gene match: 11. This CDR3 has 17 amino acids. CDR1 is SNHLY, CDR2 FYNNEI, per germline. CDR3 protein: CASSRTGEGGSNQPQHF. CDR3 nucleotides: TGTGCCAGCAGTCGGACAGGGGAGGGAGGGTCCAATCAGCCCCAGCATTTT.

The CDR3 nucleotides read TGTGCCAGCCAGATTGCCCCGGGGGATTCACCCCTCCACTTT. Its protein is CASQIAPGDSPLHF. This chain links TRBV7-9 with TRBJ1-6, with D tentatively TRBD1 (5 bases). Germline values: CDR1 SEHNR, CDR2 FQNEAQ (reference sequence). V lost 8 bases, J lost 8 bases, and 16 bases lay in between. The CDR3 loop spans 14 amino acids.

This clonotype was observed a handful of times. This chain links TRBV15 with TRBJ2-1, with 8 bases that match TRBD2. The CDR3 sequence is 17 residues long. Looked up from germline, CDR1 is LNHNV and CDR2 is YYDKDF (reference sequence). After removal of 1 base from V and 6 bases from J, the junction contained 11 bases not matched to a gene. The CDR3 DNA sequence: TGTGCCACCAGCAGAGGATTAGCGGGACTAATGGGCAATGAGCAGTTCTTC. It is translated as CATSRGLAGLMGNEQFF.

This clonotype was counted between two and nine times. This rearrangement joins TRBV5-5 to TRBJ1-1, with D uncertain. The CDR3 length is 13 residues. Germline CDR1 SGHKS, CDR2 YYEKEE (reference sequence). V lost 5 bases, J lost 3 bases, and 11 bases lay in between. CDR3 bases: TGTGCCAGCAGTCAGGCCGATTACACTGAAGCTTTCTTT. Protein sequence: CASSQADYTEAFF.

In this sample, this clonotype turned up once. This may come from a read error, since a much larger clone is one base off. The chain has TRBV20-1 and TRBJ2-4, with 14 bases aligning to TRBD2. The CDR3 extends over 19 amino acids. Germline CDR1 reads DFQATT; CDR2 reads SNEGSKA (reference sequence). CDR3 residues: CSASGPGTSGSRIKSIQYF. The CDR3 bases are TGCAGTGCGTCTGGCCCCGGGACTAGCGGGAGTCGAATCAAAAGCATTCAGTACTTC.

V and J are TRBV6-2 or TRBV6-3 and TRBJ2-2; D is possibly TRBD1 or TRBD2 (5 bases each). Germline assignment: CDR1 MNHEY and CDR2 SVGEGT. This CDR3 has 16 residues. Deletions cut 2 bases from V and 6 bases from J, with 16 bases between. In DNA, the CDR3 is TGTGCCAGCAGTTACACCCTGGAAGGGACGGCCGGGGAGCTGTTTTTT. Its translation: CASSYTLEGTAGELFF.

Ten or more counts support this clonotype. The chain combines TRBV12-3 or TRBV12-4 with TRBJ2-1, with TRBD2 as a possible D gene (6 bases). Trimming removed 3 bases at V and 10 bases at J, with 10 bases between. The CDR3 runs 12 residues. The CDR3 nucleotides read TGTGCCAGCAGTTTTAATAGCGGCGAGCAGTTCTTC. This translates into CASSFNSGEQFF.

This clonotype appeared a few times. The rearrangement joins TRBV11-2 to TRBJ1-6, with 9 bases matching TRBD1. The length of the CDR3 is 16 residues. Germline CDR1 reads SGHAT; CDR2 reads FQNNGV. The V segment lost 0 bases and the J segment 4 bases; nucleotides outside the gene matches: 1. CDR3 in DNA: TGTGCCAGCAGCTTAGATGGGACAGGGTATAATTCACCCCTCCACTTT. Translation gives CASSLDGTGYNSPLHF.

The chain joins TRBV4-1 to TRBJ1-2; the D is unclear. This CDR3 is built from 13 residues. The ends were cut back, 0 bases at V and 14 bases at J, with 16 bases in the middle. CDR1 and CDR2 from the germline V gene are MGHRA and YSYEKL. Here the CDR3 DNA reads TGCGCCAGCAGCCAAGAGGCGAGGTCGGCGAATACCTTC. Its protein is CASSQEARSANTF.